The 11 T cell receptor beta chains below were found in one sample sequenced in a study of blood T cell repertoires in COVID-19. The repertoire was sequenced with immunoSEQ multiplex PCR; TCRdb's copy has only in-frame clones and lacks some. The sample lists a few hundred thousand clones, 88% occurring once. Sequenced input: peripheral blood. Receptor source: a young woman with COVID-19, enrolled during active disease.

The J gene is TRBJ2-1, the V gene TRBV29-1; TRBD1 might be the D (6 bases). Germline CDR1 and CDR2: SQVTM and ANQGSEA. Trimming removed 3 bases at V and 7 bases at J, with 19 bases between. This CDR3 has 15 residues. CDR3 nucleotides: TGCAGCGTTGAGGGGTTGCTGTTGGGGGCTAATGAGCAGTTCTTC. The encoded protein is CSVEGLLLGANEQFF.

This clone was seen just once. V usage is TRBV4-2 and J usage is TRBJ2-1, with 7 bases identical to TRBD2. V shed 0 bases, J shed 4 bases, and the junction held 15 bases outside the gene matches. CDR1 is LGHNA, CDR2 YNFKEQ, per germline. The CDR3 is made up of 19 amino acids. The CDR3, as DNA: TGTGCCAGCAGCCAAGATCGCGGGAGCGGGATCCTAGGGTACAATGAGCAGTTCTTC. Protein: CASSQDRGSGILGYNEQFF.

The rearrangement joins TRBV20-1 to TRBJ1-2; no firm D call. The CDR3 has 11 amino acids. Germline V gene lookup returns CDR1 DFQATT and CDR2 SNEGSKA (reference sequence). Trimming removed 6 bases at V and 2 bases at J, with 7 bases between. The CDR3 spells CSAPGNYGYTF. In DNA, the CDR3 is TGCAGTGCCCCGGGGAACTATGGCTACACCTTC.

V usage is TRBV3-1 (or the pseudogene TRBV3-2) and J usage is TRBJ1-1, with D perhaps matching TRBD1 (6 bases). The CDR3 covers 15 residues. Germline V lookup: CDR1 LGHDT, CDR2 YNNKEL (reference sequence). Trimming removed 4 bases from V and 1 base from J, with 13 bases in between. The CDR3 nucleotides read TGTGCCAGCAGCCTAACGGGACACAAGAACACTGAAGCTTTCTTT. Amino acid sequence: CASSLTGHKNTEAFF.

This rearrangement joins TRBV11-2 to TRBJ2-7; D is possibly TRBD1 (7 bases). The CDR3 consists of 15 residues. Trimming removed 1 base from V and 2 bases from J, with 12 bases in between. CDR1 is SGHAT and CDR2 is FQNNGV in the germline V gene. CDR3 sequence (DNA): TGTGCCAGCAGCTTAGGGACAGGCGGGACCTACGAGCAGTACTTC. Translation gives CASSLGTGGTYEQYF.

A single count supports this clone. A read error may produce the germline difference seen at one junction end. The V and J genes are TRBV11-2 and TRBJ2-1; D may be TRBD2 (6 bases). This CDR3 contains 15 residues. CDR1 and CDR2 (germline): SGHAT, FQNNGV. CDR3 bases: TGTGCCAGCAGCCCGCGGGACCCCTACTACAATAAGCAGTTCTTC. As protein: CASSPRDPYYNKQFF.

The V and J genes are TRBV2 and TRBJ2-1, with D maybe TRBD2 (7 bases). Trimming pared 6 bases from V and 8 bases from J, leaving 20 bases between. The CDR3 contains 15 residues. The germline V gene has CDR1 SNHLY and CDR2 FYNNEI. This CDR3 reads CASRAGAAYGDEQFF. CDR3 bases: TGTGCCAGCAGGGCGGGGGCGGCCTATGGGGATGAGCAGTTCTTC.

This chain connects TRBV7-2 to TRBJ1-1, with TRBD1 matching over 9 bases. The CDR3 is 17 residues long. The junction had 10 bases not matched to a gene; V was cut back by 5 bases and J by 0 bases. The germline CDR1 and CDR2 sequences are SGHTA and FQGNSA. CDR3 DNA: TGTGCCAGCAGCCCCCGGGACAGGGATCCCATGAACACTGAAGCTTTCTTT. Encoded protein: CASSPRDRDPMNTEAFF.

V and J are TRBV6-5 and TRBJ2-3; 7 bases agree with TRBD1. There are 15 residues in the CDR3. The germline V gene has CDR1 MNHEY and CDR2 SVGAGI. Unmatched junction bases numbered 10, after V lost 6 bases and J lost 4 bases. The CDR3 sequence: CASRPTPTGSDTQYF. The CDR3 DNA follows: TGTGCCAGCAGACCGACACCGACAGGGTCAGATACGCAGTATTTT.

J is TRBJ2-3 and V is TRBV10-3; TRBD2 agrees at 9 bases. Germline trimming cut 0 bases from V and 0 bases from J; bases unmatched to any gene: 1. Germline V gene lookup returns CDR1 ENHRY and CDR2 SYGVKD. The CDR3 has 16 residues. DNA for the CDR3: TGTGCCATCAGTGAGTCCGCGGGAGGGAGCACAGATACGCAGTATTTT. It encodes CAISESAGGSTDTQYF.

The chain uses TRBV6-7 and TRBJ2-1, with 11 bases matching TRBD2. TRBV6-7 belongs to the ORF category, with a function that is uncertain. J was trimmed by 4 bases and V by 3 bases; bases with no gene match: 11. This CDR3 is built from 18 residues. Here the CDR3 DNA reads TGTGCCAGCAGTTATTCCGTCCCTAGCGGGAGGAAATACAATGAGCAGTTCTTC. Its translation: CASSYSVPSGRKYNEQFF.